This is a list of T cell receptor beta chains from one sample in a study of blood T cell repertoires in COVID-19. This table comes from immunoSEQ multiplex PCR, and its TCRdb copy is limited to in-frame clones, with some not included. This table holds a few hundred thousand clones, approximately 88% found once. The sample consisted of PBMCs or T cells enriched from blood (not recorded which). These receptors originate from a middle-aged woman with acute COVID-19. The CDR3 runs from the conserved cysteine through the conserved F or W.

v_gene	j_gene	CDR3aa
TRBV30	TRBJ2-2	CAWNGLAGSTGELFF
TRBV19	TRBJ1-3	CASSMGGPGNTIYF
TRBV7-2	TRBJ2-7	CASSLGVAGIYEQYF
TRBV5-8	TRBJ1-5	CASTPGNPNQPQHF
TRBV2	TRBJ2-5	CASSGTGLGETQYF
TRBV7-2	TRBJ2-2	CASRTGGLTGELFF
TRBV10-3	TRBJ1-2	CAISEGQGIAYGYTF
TRBV5-1	TRBJ2-7	CASRGLAGGAYF
TRBV7-2	TRBJ1-3	CASSLVPGISGNTIYF
TRBV2	TRBJ1-3	CASSAQTVSSGNTIYF
TRBV18	TRBJ1-6	CASSPWGRAVSSSYNSPLHF
TRBV7-2	TRBJ2-3	CASSLAPGADTQYF
TRBV10-3	TRBJ1-5	CATSGQGSFSQPQHF
TRBV4-1	TRBJ1-3	CASTQGQAVSGNTIYF
TRBV7-2	TRBJ2-7	CASSPPAGGPYEQYF
TRBV9	TRBJ1-1	CASSSPQGAGNRGTEAFF
TRBV19	TRBJ1-5	CASSGQAANQPQHF
TRBV27	TRBJ1-4	CASSPNDGEKLFF
TRBV29-1	TRBJ1-2	CSARDRGDYGYTF
TRBV9	TRBJ2-1	CASSMTSASYNEQFF